Listed here are 21 T cell receptor beta chains from one sample, sequenced in a study of T-cell memory formation after mild COVID-19. MiXCR was run by TCRdb on the 5' RACE reads, yielding one entry per CDR3 protein. Of about 150,000 distinct CDR3 sequences in the sample, 5.5% to 7% were seen once. The specimen sequenced was PBMCs or a T cell subset sorted from them (not recorded which). The receptors come from an adult woman who had mild COVID-19 (a few samples of this study predate the infection). Cell type and time point are not known.

This clonotype was picked up many times. The chain combines TRBV30 with TRBJ2-3; D tentatively reads TRBD1 or TRBD2 (5 bases each). Trimming removed 3 bases at V and 2 bases at J, with 18 bases between. Germline values: CDR1 GTSNPN, CDR2 SVGIG (reference sequence). The CDR3 is 16 residues long. The CDR3 reads CAWRRGEWYNTDTQYF. The DNA of the CDR3 is TGTGCCTGGAGGAGGGGAGAGTGGTACAACACAGATACGCAGTATTTT. Together with reference TRBV30 and TRBJ2-3, the CDR3 gives the full variable domain: SQTIHQWPATLVQPVGSPLSLECTVEGTSNPNLYWYRQAAGRGLQLLFYSVGIGQISSEVPQNLSASRPQDRQFILSSKKLLLSDSGFYLCAWRRGEWYNTDTQYFGPGTRLTVL.

This clonotype was picked up many times. The genes are TRBV6-5 and TRBJ1-1; D may be TRBD1 (5 bases). The length of the CDR3 is 15 residues. V lost 5 bases, J lost 0 bases, and 13 bases lay in between. Germline CDR1 reads MNHEY; CDR2 reads SVGAGI. DNA of the CDR3: TGTGCCAGCAGTCCCGGGACGGGGATGAACACTGAAGCTTTCTTT. Its protein product is CASSPGTGMNTEAFF.

This clonotype has at least ten counts. This chain connects TRBV7-2 to TRBJ2-7, with unresolved D. Looked up from germline, CDR1 is SGHTA and CDR2 is FQGNSA. The CDR3 totals 11 residues. Trimming cost V 8 bases and J 3 bases, with 8 bases left between them. CDR3 loop: CASARYYEQYF. The CDR3 DNA sequence: TGTGCCAGCGCCCGCTACTACGAGCAGTACTTC.

This clonotype was detected only a few times. This rearrangement joins TRBV6-1 to TRBJ2-2, with D possibly matching TRBD1 (6 bases). The germline V and J ends were trimmed by 6 bases and 5 bases, with 7 bases remaining between them. Germline CDR1 is MNHNS and CDR2 is SASEGT. The CDR3 loop spans 12 amino acids. The CDR3: CASRQGTGELFF. CDR3 DNA: TGTGCCAGCAGGCAGGGGACCGGGGAGCTGTTTTTT.

This clonotype was recorded at least ten times. This sequence joins TRBV12-3 or TRBV12-4 and TRBJ2-3; 14 nucleotides align to TRBD2. The CDR3 is 18 amino acids. V trimming: 6 bases; J trimming: 1 base; junction bases outside the gene matches: 9. This chain's CDR3 is CASSTGTSGSVGTDTQYF. DNA of the CDR3: TGTGCCAGCAGCACCGGGACTAGCGGGAGTGTCGGCACAGATACGCAGTATTTT.

This clonotype was seen a few times. The chain carries TRBV12-3 or TRBV12-4 and TRBJ1-2, with 7 positions matching TRBD1. V lost 4 bases, J lost 0 bases, and 5 bases stayed unmatched. This CDR3 is built from 15 residues. CDR3 sequence (DNA): TGTGCCAGCAGTTGGGGACAGCTCCCTAACTATGGCTACACCTTC. This encodes CASSWGQLPNYGYTF.

This clonotype came up many times. The chain couples TRBV6-6 to TRBJ2-7; D tentatively reads TRBD1 or TRBD2 (5 bases each). CDR3 length: 17 residues. V lost 5 bases, J lost 2 bases, and 22 bases lay in between. The germline V gene encodes CDR1 MNHNY and CDR2 SVGAGI (reference sequence). The CDR3 sequence is CASSLPNRDQRAYEQYF. The CDR3 nucleotides are TGTGCCAGCAGTCTACCGAACCGGGACCAGAGGGCCTACGAGCAGTACTTC.

This rearrangement joins TRBV5-1 to TRBJ2-7; no reliable D call. The CDR3 covers 15 residues. Trimming left V 0 bases short and J 4 bases short, with 14 bases between. Per the germline V gene, CDR1 is SGHRS and CDR2 is YFSETQ. The CDR3 sequence is CASSLEPQKFYEQYF. The CDR3 DNA reads TGCGCCAGCAGCTTGGAACCCCAGAAATTTTACGAGCAGTACTTC.

This clonotype was recorded a few times. The chain links TRBV10-3 to TRBJ2-3; D gene ambiguous. The ends were cut back, 2 bases at V and 4 bases at J, with 10 bases in the middle. Germline CDR1 and CDR2: ENHRY and SYGVKD. The CDR3 covers 14 residues. The CDR3 DNA sequence: TGTGCCATCAGTGAGCCATTAGCCGCAGATACGCAGTATTTT. This encodes CAISEPLAADTQYF.

There are many counts of this clonotype. The chain is built from TRBV10-3 and TRBJ2-4; 9 bases align to TRBD2. The CDR3 contains 16 residues. Germline V gene lookup returns CDR1 ENHRY and CDR2 SYGVKD. The ends lost 3 bases at V and 7 bases at J; junction bases unmatched: 10. Here the CDR3 reads CAISDPGAGGPNIQYF. In nucleotides, the CDR3 is TGTGCCATCAGTGATCCAGGGGCGGGAGGGCCGAACATTCAGTACTTC.

This clonotype was counted many times. The chain carries TRBV20-1 and TRBJ2-1; 8 bases align to TRBD1. V gave up 3 bases and J gave up 5 bases; unmatched junction bases: 9. The germline CDR1 and CDR2 sequences are DFQATT and SNEGSKA (reference sequence). The CDR3 loop spans 15 amino acids. In DNA, the CDR3 is TGCAGTGCTAGGCGACAGGGGCCAGTTGACAATGAGCAGTTCTTC. Translation: CSARRQGPVDNEQFF.

The sample holds many counts of this clonotype. The V gene is TRBV20-1, the J gene TRBJ2-7; D uncertain. The CDR3 spans 11 residues. Trimming took off 4 bases at V and 7 bases at J, with 11 bases between the two ends. The germline V gene has CDR1 DFQATT and CDR2 SNEGSKA (reference sequence). The CDR3 bases are TGCAGTGCTAACGGACCTGTAGAGCAGTACTTC. Its translation: CSANGPVEQYF.

This clonotype came up many times. The chain joins TRBV6-2 or TRBV6-3 to TRBJ2-7, with D perhaps TRBD1 (5 bases). This CDR3 comprises 12 residues. V was trimmed by 6 bases and J by 5 bases, leaving 11 bases between them. From germline, CDR1 is MNHEY and CDR2 SVGEGT. CDR3 in amino acids: CASSSQGDEQYF. The CDR3 DNA is TGTGCCAGCAGCTCCCAGGGTGACGAGCAGTACTTC.

In its sample, this clonotype was seen many times. This chain joins TRBV5-1 and TRBJ2-7, with 10 bases identical to TRBD2. Germline CDR1 and CDR2: SGHRS and YFSETQ. V shed 2 bases, J shed 2 bases, and the junction held 1 base outside the gene matches. The CDR3 spans 14 residues. CDR3 in amino acids: CASSFSGRPYEQYF. DNA of the CDR3: TGCGCCAGCAGCTTTAGCGGGAGGCCCTACGAGCAGTACTTC. Supplemented by reference TRBV5-1 and TRBJ2-7, the full variable domain reads KAGVTQTPRYLIKTRGQQVTLSCSPISGHRSVSWYQQTPGQGLQFLFEYFSETQRNKGNFPGRFSGRQFSNSRSEMNVSTLELGDSALYLCASSFSGRPYEQYFGPGTRLTVT.

The chain uses TRBV7-2 and TRBJ1-4; 8 positions agree with TRBD1. Germline CDR1 is SGHTA and CDR2 is FQGNSA. V lost 0 bases and J lost 8; bases outside the gene matches: 5. This CDR3 spans 15 amino acids. As DNA, the CDR3 is TGTGCCAGCAGCTTAGCGGGGACAGGTCCCGAAAAACTGTTTTTT. Its protein is CASSLAGTGPEKLFF.

This clonotype was counted many times. The chain carries TRBV5-1 and TRBJ1-5; D is possibly TRBD1 (5 bases). Looked up from germline, CDR1 is SGHRS and CDR2 is YFSETQ. Trimming left V 0 bases short and J 0 bases short, with 7 bases between. This CDR3 comprises 15 residues. This CDR3 reads CASSLEGNSNQPQHF. The CDR3 DNA reads as TGCGCCAGCAGCTTGGAGGGGAATAGCAATCAGCCCCAGCATTTT.

This clonotype was observed many times. This chain connects TRBV19 to TRBJ1-2; D perhaps matches TRBD1 (5 bases). The CDR3 loop spans 13 amino acids. Germline V gene data show CDR1 as LNHDA and CDR2 as SQIVND (reference sequence). V lost 7 bases to trimming and J lost 2 bases, with 11 bases between them. The CDR3 coding sequence is TGTGCCAGTACCCTGACAGTGAACTATGGCTACACCTTC. This gives the protein CASTLTVNYGYTF.

The chain employs TRBV5-1 and TRBJ2-3, with D possibly being TRBD1 or TRBD2 (5 bases each). Germline V gives CDR1 SGHRS, CDR2 YFSETQ. There are 14 residues in the CDR3. Trimming took 6 bases from V and 3 from J, leaving 14 bases between them. CDR3 region: CASTTGKGTDTQYF. The CDR3 nucleotides are TGCGCCAGCACGACGGGGAAGGGGACAGATACGCAGTATTTT.

This clonotype was observed a few times. The chain carries TRBV2 and TRBJ2-1; D unresolved. V was clipped by 3 bases and J by 0 bases, with 12 bases between them. Germline V CDR1 and CDR2: SNHLY, FYNNEI. There are 16 residues in the CDR3. The CDR3 bases are TGTGCCAGCAGTGATCGTTTCGCTAGCTCCTACAATGAGCAGTTCTTC. Protein: CASSDRFASSYNEQFF.

In this sample, this clonotype turned up many times. The chain uses TRBV5-1 and TRBJ2-5; D remains unclear. The CDR3 has 13 amino acids. V lost 5 bases and J 2 bases, leaving 10 bases between the germline ends. Germline V lookup: CDR1 SGHRS, CDR2 YFSETQ. CDR3 in DNA: TGCGCCAGCAGACGGAAGGTTCAAGAGACCCAGTACTTC. This gives the protein CASRRKVQETQYF.

This clonotype was found many times. This chain joins TRBV12-3 or TRBV12-4 and TRBJ2-3; 10 bases map to TRBD2. The CDR3 covers 16 residues. V shed 5 bases and J 0 bases; nucleotides not matched to a gene: 5. The CDR3 DNA reads TGTGCCAGCAGTCCCGGGACTAGCGTTAGCACAGATACGCAGTATTTT. This encodes CASSPGTSVSTDTQYF.